Following are 32 T cell receptor beta chains from one sample sequenced in a study of blood T cell repertoires in COVID-19. The repertoire was sequenced with immunoSEQ multiplex PCR; TCRdb's copy has only in-frame clones and lacks some. The data show 150,000 to 200,000 clones, with roughly 84% seen just once and 14% held by the top ten. The sample comprised peripheral blood. Source of these receptors: a man between 18 and 29 years old with active or convalescent COVID-19.

This clone appeared once. The chain joins TRBV30 to TRBJ1-5, with D possibly matching TRBD1 (5 bases). CDR3 length: 13 amino acids. Per the germline V gene, CDR1 is GTSNPN and CDR2 is SVGIG (reference sequence). With 1 base removed from V and 5 bases from J, the gap between germline ends came to 9 bases. The CDR3 nucleotides read TGTGCCTGGAGTGGGGGCAGGGATCAGCCCCAGCATTTT. Its protein is CAWSGGRDQPQHF.

CDR3 region: CAISDPREQGSEKLFF. The CDR3 DNA follows: TGTGCCATCAGTGATCCTCGTGAGCAGGGGAGTGAAAAACTGTTTTTT. This rearrangement joins TRBV10-3 to TRBJ1-4, with a possible D match to TRBD1 (6 bases). Germline CDR1 and CDR2: ENHRY and SYGVKD. CDR3 length: 16 amino acids. The V gene lost 3 bases and the J gene lost 7 bases, with 18 bases spanning the gap.

The chain carries TRBV18 and TRBJ2-3; 8 nucleotides agree with TRBD2. Losses at the gene ends were 0 bases for V and 4 bases for J; bases not matched to a gene: 9. Germline V gene lookup returns CDR1 KGHSH and CDR2 LQKENI. CDR3 size: 17 residues. The CDR3 DNA reads as TGTGCCAGCTCACCACCTGTCTTGCGGGGGGACCCAGATACGCAGTATTTT. Its protein is CASSPPVLRGDPDTQYF. Full variable domain (remainder filled in from reference TRBV18 and TRBJ2-3): NAGVMQNPRHLVRRRGQEARLRCSPMKGHSHVYWYRQLPEEGLKFMVYLQKENIIDESGMPKERFSAEFPKEGPSILRIQQVVRGDSAAYFCASSPPVLRGDPDTQYFGPGTRLTVL.

The genes are TRBV7-8 and TRBJ2-1; the match to TRBD1 covers 8 bases. Germline V lookup: CDR1 SGHVS, CDR2 FQNEAQ. V gave up 3 bases and J gave up 7 bases; unmatched junction bases: 8. CDR3 size: 15 residues. The CDR3 DNA reads TGTGCCAGCAGCTTCGGACAGGGACGGGTAAATGAGCAGTTCTTC. It yields the protein CASSFGQGRVNEQFF.

This rearrangement joins TRBV19 to TRBJ1-4, with 7 bases that match TRBD1. The CDR3 is made up of 14 amino acids. Germline assignment: CDR1 LNHDA and CDR2 SQIVND (reference sequence). The V segment lost 5 bases and the J segment 8 bases; nucleotides outside the gene matches: 8. CDR3 sequence: CASSAGDSGEKLFF. The CDR3, as DNA: TGTGCCAGTAGTGCCGGGGACAGCGGGGAAAAACTGTTTTTT. The entire variable domain, with the rest obtained from reference TRBV19 and TRBJ1-4, is as follows: DGGITQSPKYLFRKEGQNVTLSCEQNLNHDAMYWYRQDPGQGLRLIYYSQIVNDFQKGDIAEGYSVSREKKESFPLTVTSAQKNPTAFYLCASSAGDSGEKLFFGSGTQLSVL.

The genes are TRBV7-8 and TRBJ2-3; weak D call: TRBD1 (6 bases). The germline V gene has CDR1 SGHVS and CDR2 FQNEAQ. Trimming removed 7 bases from V and 5 bases from J, with 22 bases in between. The CDR3 is 16 amino acids. The CDR3 sequence: CASNTPGTKTKDTQYF. CDR3 DNA sequence: TGTGCCAGCAACACCCCCGGGACAAAGACAAAAGATACGCAGTATTTT.

This clone was recorded once. This chain connects TRBV18 to TRBJ1-1, with D hard to call. The CDR3 runs 14 residues. Per germline, CDR1 KGHSH and CDR2 LQKENI. V was trimmed by 3 bases and J by 5 bases, leaving 13 bases between them. The CDR3 here is CASSPVGRETEAFF. CDR3 nucleotide sequence: TGTGCCAGCTCACCGGTAGGGAGAGAGACTGAAGCTTTCTTT.

This clone has a single count. The rearrangement joins TRBV5-1 to TRBJ1-2; 9 nucleotides agree with TRBD1. The V and J ends lost 5 bases and 0 bases, in that order; junction bases with no gene match: 2. The CDR3 extends over 14 amino acids. Germline CDR1 is SGHRS and CDR2 is YFSETQ. CDR3 sequence (DNA): TGCGCCAGCAGTTGGGACAGGGCTAACTATGGCTACACCTTC. It is translated as CASSWDRANYGYTF.

This clone was recorded once. This chain joins TRBV11-2 and TRBJ2-7, with unresolved D. The V end lost 5 bases, the J end lost 3 bases, and 5 bases lay between the germline ends. The germline V gene has CDR1 SGHAT and CDR2 FQNNGV. The CDR3 length is 11 residues. The CDR3 region is CASSPHYEQYF. CDR3 DNA: TGTGCCAGCAGCCCCCACTACGAGCAGTACTTC.

This clone was counted between two and nine times. The gene calls are TRBV2 and TRBJ2-7, with 11 bases aligning to TRBD1. The J segment lost 6 bases and the V segment lost 6 bases, leaving 7 bases of the junction unmatched. This CDR3 region has 14 residues. From germline, CDR1 is SNHLY and CDR2 FYNNEI. The CDR3 loop reads CASRGTGGSREQYF. CDR3 coding DNA: TGTGCCAGCAGGGGGACAGGGGGGTCTCGCGAGCAGTACTTC.

This clone has just one count. This chain joins TRBV18 and TRBJ2-2, with 8 nucleotides matching TRBD1. The germline V gene encodes CDR1 KGHSH and CDR2 LQKENI. The ends lost 10 bases at V and 1 base at J; junction bases unmatched: 8. The CDR3 is 15 residues long. The CDR3 coding sequence is TGTGCCAACCACATCGGACAGGGGAACACCGGGGAGCTGTTTTTT. Amino acid sequence: CANHIGQGNTGELFF.

The V gene is TRBV7-8, the J gene TRBJ2-7, with TRBD2 identical over 15 bases. The CDR3 totals 19 residues. The V gene end was trimmed by 5 bases and the J gene end by 1 base; junction bases not matched to a gene: 12. Germline loops: CDR1 SGHVS, CDR2 FQNEAQ. The CDR3 loop reads CASSPPWGTSGRLSYEQYF. Written as DNA, the CDR3 is TGTGCCAGCAGCCCACCGTGGGGGACTAGCGGGAGGTTATCCTACGAGCAGTACTTC.

The V call is TRBV5-4, the J call TRBJ1-1, with TRBD1 matching 11 bases. CDR3 length: 16 amino acids. The germline CDR1 and CDR2 sequences are SGHNT and YYREEE (reference sequence). The J segment lost 1 base and the V segment lost 6 bases, leaving 8 bases of the junction unmatched. The CDR3: CASKDRGRGANTEAFF. The CDR3 DNA follows: TGTGCCAGCAAGGACAGGGGGCGGGGTGCGAACACTGAAGCTTTCTTT.

This sequence joins TRBV18 and TRBJ1-5; a weak D match, TRBD1 (6 bases). Looked up from germline, CDR1 is KGHSH and CDR2 is LQKENI. This CDR3 is 12 amino acids long. V lost 4 bases and J lost 8, with 9 bases in between. This CDR3 reads CASSREGEPQHF. The CDR3 bases are TGTGCCAGCTCACGTGAGGGGGAGCCCCAGCATTTT.

The chain combines TRBV11-3 with TRBJ1-4; the D is unclear. This CDR3 comprises 14 residues. V shed 2 bases and J shed 5 bases, with 9 bases lying between them. Germline values: CDR1 SGHNT, CDR2 YENEEA. CDR3 nucleotides: TGTGCCAGCAGCTTATCCTTCAGGAATGAAAAACTGTTTTTT. It translates to CASSLSFRNEKLFF.

In this sample, this clone turned up once. The chain combines TRBV10-1 with TRBJ2-5, with 7 bases that match TRBD2. Germline V lookup: CDR1 WNHNN, CDR2 SYGVQD (reference sequence). Germline trimming cut 6 bases from V and 2 bases from J; bases unmatched to any gene: 9. This CDR3 spans 15 amino acids. CDR3: CASSMGLKIQETQYF. Written as DNA, the CDR3 is TGCGCCAGCAGCATGGGACTAAAGATACAAGAGACCCAGTACTTC.

The J gene is TRBJ1-4, the V gene TRBV5-6; 11 bases map to TRBD1. Trimming cost V 0 bases and J 8 bases; bases outside gene matches: 3. Germline V CDR1 and CDR2: SGHDT, YYEEEE. This CDR3 is built from 15 residues. The CDR3: CASSLAGQGGEKLFF. The CDR3 DNA reads as TGTGCCAGCAGCTTGGCGGGACAGGGGGGCGAAAAACTGTTTTTT.

The chain combines TRBV28 with TRBJ1-5; D is undetermined. With 3 bases removed from V and 5 bases from J, the gap between germline ends came to 14 bases. The germline gives CDR1 MDHEN, CDR2 SYDVKM. The CDR3 extends over 15 amino acids. The CDR3 sequence: CASSFTSGIHQPQHF. CDR3 bases: TGTGCCAGCAGTTTTACATCAGGTATTCATCAGCCCCAGCATTTT.

This clone was counted between two and nine times. The J gene is TRBJ2-3, the V gene TRBV2; 9 bases line up with TRBD2. CDR3 size: 14 residues. Germline assignment: CDR1 SNHLY and CDR2 FYNNEI. V was clipped by 7 bases and J by 1 base; unmatched bases: 3. As DNA, the CDR3 is TGTGCCAGCACGAGCGGGAGGCGCACAGATACGCAGTATTTT. Encoded protein: CASTSGRRTDTQYF.

The CDR3 spells CASSLVGERVYGYTF. The CDR3 DNA is TGTGCCAGCAGCTTGGTCGGGGAAAGAGTGTATGGCTACACCTTC. The chain recombines TRBV5-8 with TRBJ1-2, with D unresolved. Trimming removed 0 bases from V and 5 bases from J, with 14 bases in between. The CDR3 sequence is 15 residues long. Germline V gene lookup returns CDR1 SGHTS and CDR2 YDEGEE.

This clone was recorded a few times. The chain links TRBV6-1 to TRBJ2-7; TRBD2 matches 7 bases. V lost 3 bases to trimming and J lost 10 bases; unmatched junction nucleotides: 9. This CDR3 comprises 13 residues. Germline CDR1 and CDR2: MNHNS and SASEGT. This chain's CDR3 is CASSDQGLIKQYF. The CDR3 DNA is TGTGCCAGCAGTGACCAGGGACTAATAAAACAGTACTTC.

The chain joins TRBV5-6 to TRBJ1-2; tentatively, D is TRBD1 (5 bases). The V end was cut by 2 bases, the J end by 7 bases, with 9 bases between. There are 12 residues in the CDR3. CDR1 SGHDT and CDR2 YYEEEE come from the germline V gene. CDR3 loop: CASSLGVSGYTF. Here the CDR3 DNA reads TGTGCCAGCAGCTTAGGGGTTTCTGGCTACACCTTC. Full variable domain (rest looked up from reference TRBV5-6 and TRBJ1-2): DAGVTQSPTHLIKTRGQQVTLRCSPKSGHDTVSWYQQALGQGPQFIFQYYEEEERQRGNFPDRFSGHQFPNYSSELNVNALLLGDSALYLCASSLGVSGYTFGSGTRLTVV.

The rearrangement links TRBV18 to TRBJ2-2, with D uncertain. From germline, CDR1 is KGHSH and CDR2 LQKENI. V was pared by 0 bases and J by 1 base, with 9 bases between. The CDR3 is made up of 16 amino acids. In DNA, the CDR3 is TGTGCCAGCTCACCACCGATCAGTAAGAACACCGGGGAGCTGTTTTTT. Protein: CASSPPISKNTGELFF.

This clone was seen more than once but under ten times. The chain employs TRBV18 and TRBJ1-5; D not resolved. Per germline, CDR1 KGHSH and CDR2 LQKENI. CDR3 size: 15 residues. Trimming cost V 0 bases and J 2 bases, with 8 bases left between them. DNA for the CDR3: TGTGCCAGCTCACCACCGACGGGAGGCAATCAGCCCCAGCATTTT. Translation: CASSPPTGGNQPQHF.

J is TRBJ1-5 and V is TRBV19, with D possibly TRBD1 on 5 matching bases. Deletions cut 3 bases from V and 2 bases from J, with 14 bases between. CDR3 length: 16 amino acids. Germline loops: CDR1 LNHDA, CDR2 SQIVND (reference sequence). The DNA of the CDR3 is TGTGCCAGTAGTATCGCGGGGGTGGGCGGCAATCAGCCCCAGCATTTT. Translating it yields CASSIAGVGGNQPQHF.

The chain carries TRBV4-2 and TRBJ2-1; D might be TRBD2 (6 bases). The germline V gene has CDR1 LGHNA and CDR2 YNFKEQ. V was clipped by 1 base and J by 7 bases, with 14 bases between them. The CDR3 is made up of 15 amino acids. As DNA, the CDR3 is TGTGCCAGCAGCCAAGGACTAGTCCTAGGTAATGAGCAGTTCTTC. Amino acids: CASSQGLVLGNEQFF.

The gene calls are TRBV3-1 (or the pseudogene TRBV3-2) and TRBJ2-5; TRBD2 agrees at 9 bases. Germline values: CDR1 LGHDT, CDR2 YNNKEL (reference sequence). The CDR3 spans 15 residues. V trimming: 1 base; J trimming: 10 bases; junction bases outside the gene matches: 10. This chain's CDR3 is CASSQVLVAGGNQYF. CDR3 in DNA: TGTGCCAGCAGCCAAGTGCTTGTGGCGGGAGGGAACCAGTACTTC.

This clone was seen a single time. The chain carries TRBV28 and TRBJ1-5, with D possibly being TRBD1 (5 bases). The CDR3 sequence is 11 residues long. Germline V gene lookup returns CDR1 MDHEN and CDR2 SYDVKM. The V and J ends lost 2 bases and 11 bases respectively, with 7 bases between them. CDR3 DNA: TGTGCCAGCAGTTTAGGGGGGGCCCAGCATTTT. Translating gives CASSLGGAQHF.

The V call is TRBV2, the J call TRBJ1-1, with 9 bases that match TRBD1. The CDR3 sequence is 14 residues long. V dropped 5 bases and J dropped 6; count of bases not matched to a gene: 7. CDR1 and CDR2 (germline): SNHLY, FYNNEI. As DNA, the CDR3 is TGTGCCAGCAGTCCCGGGACAGGGTGGGCTGAAGCTTTCTTT. Translated: CASSPGTGWAEAFF.

This chain connects TRBV5-1 to TRBJ1-1, with unresolved D. CDR3 length: 13 amino acids. Deletions cut 4 bases from V and 3 bases from J, with 10 bases between. Germline lookup yields CDR1 SGHRS and CDR2 YFSETQ. CDR3 region: CASSPFLYTEAFF. CDR3 coding DNA: TGCGCCAGCAGCCCCTTTTTGTACACTGAAGCTTTCTTT.

This clone was picked up one time. This rearrangement joins TRBV5-4 to TRBJ2-2, with 10 positions matching TRBD1. CDR1 SGHNT and CDR2 YYREEE come from the germline V gene (reference sequence). The CDR3 length is 14 residues. Trimming removed 4 bases from V and 7 bases from J; junction bases left unmatched: 4. CDR3 residues: CASSGTGAGGELFF. Here the CDR3 DNA reads TGTGCCAGCAGCGGGACAGGGGCCGGCGGGGAGCTGTTTTTT.

This rearrangement joins TRBV9 to TRBJ1-4; no clear D gene. Germline values: CDR1 SGDLS, CDR2 YYNGEE. V was clipped by 0 bases and J by 4 bases, with 13 bases between them. This CDR3 region has 16 residues. The CDR3 reads CASSVAGRLGNEKLFF. The CDR3 DNA follows: TGTGCCAGCAGCGTAGCTGGCAGGCTGGGTAATGAAAAACTGTTTTTT.